The entry that follows covers one TCR beta chain sequence. This entry belongs to a study of blood T cell repertoires in COVID-19. Germline V CDR1 and CDR2: SGDLS, YYNGEE. V lost 1 base, J lost 0 bases, and 14 bases lay in between. The CDR3 loop spans 17 amino acids. Data came from immunoSEQ multiplex PCR; TCRdb stores just in-frame clones and leaves some out. The sample includes approximately 82,000 clones, around 83% of them seen just once. This clonotype originated in a woman aged 55-69 years with acute or convalescent COVID-19. Source material: peripheral blood. The chain carries TRBV9 and TRBJ1-3; no clear D. The CDR3 region has the DNA TGTGCCAGCAGCGTAATGGGAGGGCAGGTCTCTGGAAACACCATATATTTT. This codes for CASSVMGGQVSGNTIYF.